A selection of T cell receptor beta chains follows, all from one sample in a study of identical twins. One entry per CDR3 protein, called by TCRdb with MiXCR from the 5' RACE reads. The sample shows 550,000 to 800,000 distinct CDR3 sequences, around 7.5% of them seen only once. These data are also associated with another study on yellow fever vaccine responses in identical twins.

The sample taken for sequencing was PBMCs. All receptors come from a woman under 30 in good health. CDR3s include the opening cysteine and the closing phenylalanine or tryptophan. D genes are given only for firm matches. Clone sizes are given selectively: once, few, many, or a class where the clone is expanded.

d_gene: TRBD1
j_gene: TRBJ2-7
v_gene: TRBV2
abundance: NA
CDR3aa: CASSDRDRGYEQYF
CDR3nt: TGTGCCAGCAGTGATCGGGACAGGGGCTACGAGCAGTACTTC

d_gene: NA
j_gene: TRBJ1-1
v_gene: TRBV2
abundance: many
CDR3aa: CATLWGPDTEAFF
CDR3nt: TGTGCCACCCTATGGGGGCCCGACACTGAAGCTTTCTTT

d_gene: NA
j_gene: TRBJ1-1
v_gene: TRBV3-1
abundance: NA
CDR3aa: CASSHYQGFQNTEAFF
CDR3nt: TGTGCCAGCAGCCATTATCAGGGTTTTCAGAACACTGAAGCTTTCTTT

d_gene: NA
j_gene: TRBJ2-2
v_gene: TRBV4-1
abundance: few
CDR3aa: CASSDAAGEFGELFF
CDR3nt: TGCGCCAGCAGCGACGCGGCAGGGGAATTCGGGGAGCTGTTTTTT

d_gene: NA
j_gene: TRBJ2-3
v_gene: TRBV9
abundance: few
CDR3aa: CASSVVSNGDTQYF
CDR3nt: TGTGCCAGCAGCGTAGTTAGTAATGGAGATACGCAGTATTTT

d_gene: NA
j_gene: TRBJ2-5
v_gene: TRBV18
abundance: NA
CDR3aa: CASSPPTSSRARETQYF
CDR3nt: TGTGCCAGCTCACCACCGACATCGTCTCGGGCAAGAGAGACCCAGTACTTC

d_gene: TRBD2
j_gene: TRBJ2-1
v_gene: TRBV19
abundance: few
CDR3aa: CASSRNTSGRCEQFF
CDR3nt: TGTGCCAGTAGTCGGAATACTAGCGGGAGATGTGAGCAGTTCTTC

d_gene: TRBD1
j_gene: TRBJ1-4
v_gene: TRBV29-1
abundance: many
CDR3aa: CSVAVEGAGEKLFF
CDR3nt: TGCAGCGTTGCGGTGGAGGGGGCAGGTGAAAAACTGTTTTTT

d_gene: NA
j_gene: TRBJ2-7
v_gene: TRBV12-3/TRBV12-4
abundance: NA
CDR3aa: CASSYLSLGEQYF
CDR3nt: TGTGCCAGCAGTTATCTTAGTTTAGGCGAGCAGTACTTC

d_gene: NA
j_gene: TRBJ2-1
v_gene: TRBV28
abundance: many
CDR3aa: CASSPTGGQFF
CDR3nt: TGTGCCAGCAGCCCCACCGGGGGGCAGTTCTTC

d_gene: TRBD1
j_gene: TRBJ1-1
v_gene: TRBV12-3/TRBV12-4
abundance: few
CDR3aa: CASSFERQGEAFF
CDR3nt: TGTGCCAGCAGTTTTGAGAGGCAGGGGGAGGCTTTCTTT

d_gene: NA
j_gene: TRBJ2-6
v_gene: TRBV5-1
abundance: many
CDR3aa: CASSLTVSGANVLTF
CDR3nt: TGCGCCAGCAGCTTGACAGTCTCTGGGGCCAACGTCCTGACTTTC

d_gene: TRBD2
j_gene: TRBJ2-1
v_gene: TRBV11-3
abundance: NA
CDR3aa: CASSLGGAGVKNEQFF
CDR3nt: TGTGCCAGCAGCTTAGGCGGAGCGGGAGTCAAGAATGAGCAGTTCTTC

d_gene: TRBD2
j_gene: TRBJ2-2
v_gene: TRBV7-3
abundance: few
CDR3aa: CASSLVAGGVTGELFF
CDR3nt: TGTGCCAGCAGCTTGGTAGCGGGAGGGGTCACCGGGGAGCTGTTTTTT

d_gene: NA
j_gene: TRBJ1-5
v_gene: TRBV6-2/TRBV6-3
abundance: few
CDR3aa: CASSYSPGLVNQPQHF
CDR3nt: TGTGCCAGCAGTTATAGCCCGGGTCTTGTTAATCAGCCCCAGCATTTT

d_gene: NA
j_gene: TRBJ1-4
v_gene: TRBV3-1
abundance: NA
CDR3aa: CASSISRAYEKLFF
CDR3nt: TGTGCCAGCAGTATCAGTAGGGCCTATGAAAAACTGTTTTTT

d_gene: NA
j_gene: TRBJ1-1
v_gene: TRBV5-1
abundance: many
CDR3aa: CASSPAGYTEAFF
CDR3nt: TGCGCCAGCAGCCCCGCGGGGTACACTGAAGCTTTCTTT

d_gene: NA
j_gene: TRBJ2-7
v_gene: TRBV24-1
abundance: few
CDR3aa: CATSSGTYEQYF
CDR3nt: TGTGCCACCAGTTCAGGAACCTACGAGCAGTACTTC

d_gene: TRBD2
j_gene: TRBJ2-1
v_gene: TRBV7-9
abundance: many
CDR3aa: CASTLAGANNEQFF
CDR3nt: TGTGCCAGCACACTAGCGGGGGCGAACAATGAGCAGTTCTTC

d_gene: TRBD1
j_gene: TRBJ1-5
v_gene: TRBV7-8
abundance: few
CDR3aa: CASSLLGGQDNQPQHF
CDR3nt: TGTGCCAGCAGCTTACTCGGGGGACAGGACAATCAGCCCCAGCATTTT

d_gene: TRBD2
j_gene: TRBJ2-7
v_gene: TRBV5-5
abundance: NA
CDR3aa: CASSLGTSGTEQYF
CDR3nt: TGTGCCAGCAGCCTCGGGACTAGCGGGACTGAGCAGTACTTC

d_gene: TRBD1
j_gene: TRBJ2-5
v_gene: TRBV5-1
abundance: NA
CDR3aa: CASRRTGGPQETQYF
CDR3nt: TGCGCCAGCAGACGTACAGGGGGCCCCCAGGAGACCCAGTACTTC

d_gene: NA
j_gene: TRBJ2-3
v_gene: TRBV27
abundance: many
CDR3aa: CASSFVTTDTQYF
CDR3nt: TGTGCCAGCAGTTTCGTCACCACAGATACGCAGTATTTT

d_gene: NA
j_gene: TRBJ2-1
v_gene: TRBV12-3/TRBV12-4
abundance: NA
CDR3aa: CASSSSAEQFF
CDR3nt: TGTGCCAGCAGCTCCTCGGCAGAGCAGTTCTTC

d_gene: NA
j_gene: TRBJ2-1
v_gene: TRBV12-3/TRBV12-4
abundance: many
CDR3aa: CASSPGSSYNEQFF
CDR3nt: TGTGCCAGCAGCCCCGGGAGCTCCTACAATGAGCAGTTCTTC

d_gene: TRBD2
j_gene: TRBJ2-4
v_gene: TRBV20-1
abundance: NA
CDR3aa: CSASFTLAGGMDVKNIQYF
CDR3nt: TGCAGTGCTAGTTTCACGCTAGCGGGAGGGATGGATGTCAAAAACATTCAGTACTTC

d_gene: NA
j_gene: TRBJ2-5
v_gene: TRBV20-1
abundance: few
CDR3aa: CSAEVGGQETQYF
CDR3nt: TGCAGTGCTGAGGTCGGCGGCCAAGAGACCCAGTACTTC

d_gene: NA
j_gene: TRBJ2-7
v_gene: TRBV20-1
abundance: many
CDR3aa: CSARTGLVLYEQYF
CDR3nt: TGCAGTGCTCGTACGGGACTCGTTTTATACGAGCAGTACTTC

d_gene: TRBD1
j_gene: TRBJ2-1
v_gene: TRBV6-5
abundance: many
CDR3aa: CASSYIDRGPKFF
CDR3nt: TGTGCCAGCAGTTACATCGACAGGGGGCCGAAGTTCTTC

d_gene: NA
j_gene: TRBJ1-6
v_gene: TRBV7-7
abundance: few
CDR3aa: CASSPEAGLGSPLHF
CDR3nt: TGTGCCAGCAGCCCAGAGGCGGGATTAGGTTCACCCCTCCACTTT

d_gene: TRBD1
j_gene: TRBJ1-2
v_gene: TRBV25-1
abundance: many
CDR3aa: CASGSGGDGYTF
CDR3nt: TGTGCCAGCGGGTCAGGGGGGGATGGCTACACCTTC

d_gene: NA
j_gene: TRBJ2-3
v_gene: TRBV18
abundance: many
CDR3aa: CASSDTDTQYF
CDR3nt: TGTGCCAGCAGCGACACAGATACGCAGTATTTT

d_gene: TRBD1
j_gene: TRBJ2-7
v_gene: TRBV20-1
abundance: NA
CDR3aa: CSAKGGESYEQYF
CDR3nt: TGCAGTGCTAAAGGGGGCGAGTCCTACGAGCAGTACTTC

d_gene: NA
j_gene: TRBJ1-5
v_gene: TRBV20-1
abundance: many
CDR3aa: CSARGYGTANQPQHF
CDR3nt: TGCAGTGCTAGAGGGTACGGGACGGCCAATCAGCCCCAGCATTTT

d_gene: NA
j_gene: TRBJ2-4
v_gene: TRBV12-3/TRBV12-4
abundance: few
CDR3aa: CASSPPDRPLAKNIQYF
CDR3nt: TGTGCCAGCAGCCCCCCTGACAGGCCGCTAGCCAAAAACATTCAGTACTTC

d_gene: TRBD2
j_gene: TRBJ2-7
v_gene: TRBV11-2
abundance: many
CDR3aa: CASSFGGTTYEQYF
CDR3nt: TGTGCCAGCAGCTTTGGCGGGACTACCTACGAGCAGTACTTC

d_gene: NA
j_gene: TRBJ1-3
v_gene: TRBV12-3/TRBV12-4
abundance: few
CDR3aa: CASSLGSPSGNTIYF
CDR3nt: TGTGCCAGCAGTTTAGGGTCGCCCTCTGGAAACACCATATATTTT

d_gene: NA
j_gene: TRBJ2-1
v_gene: TRBV5-1
abundance: NA
CDR3aa: CASSLDTGTPYNEQFF
CDR3nt: TGCGCCAGCAGCCTGGACACCGGGACTCCCTACAATGAGCAGTTCTTC

d_gene: NA
j_gene: TRBJ1-2
v_gene: TRBV24-1
abundance: many
CDR3aa: CATSDFSTGYGYTF
CDR3nt: TGTGCCACCAGTGATTTCTCTACGGGGTATGGCTACACCTTC

d_gene: NA
j_gene: TRBJ2-2
v_gene: TRBV4-1
abundance: NA
CDR3aa: CASSQDPGDGELFF
CDR3nt: TGCGCCAGCAGCCAAGATCCGGGGGACGGGGAGCTGTTTTTT

d_gene: NA
j_gene: TRBJ1-2
v_gene: TRBV20-1
abundance: many
CDR3aa: CSAPGQRADGYTF
CDR3nt: TGCAGTGCACCGGGACAAAGGGCCGATGGCTACACCTTC

d_gene: TRBD2
j_gene: TRBJ2-1
v_gene: TRBV20-1
abundance: few
CDR3aa: CSARAPVSSGGGDEQFF
CDR3nt: TGCAGTGCTAGAGCCCCGGTTTCCAGCGGGGGTGGCGATGAGCAGTTCTTC

d_gene: NA
j_gene: TRBJ2-6
v_gene: TRBV28
abundance: many
CDR3aa: CASGPPLGRGANVLTF
CDR3nt: TGTGCCAGCGGGCCCCCCCTAGGGAGGGGGGCCAACGTCCTGACTTTC

d_gene: NA
j_gene: TRBJ1-5
v_gene: TRBV7-2
abundance: many
CDR3aa: CASSLAGGIGQPQHF
CDR3nt: TGTGCCAGCAGCTTAGCGGGGGGGATTGGACAGCCCCAGCATTTT

d_gene: TRBD1
j_gene: TRBJ1-1
v_gene: TRBV20-1
abundance: few
CDR3aa: CSARTGGYLNTEAFF
CDR3nt: TGCAGTGCGAGGACAGGGGGCTACTTGAACACTGAAGCTTTCTTT

d_gene: NA
j_gene: TRBJ2-3
v_gene: TRBV2
abundance: NA
CDR3aa: CASSELGPLLVTQYF
CDR3nt: TGTGCCAGCAGTGAATTGGGTCCCCTTCTGGTTACGCAGTATTTT

d_gene: NA
j_gene: TRBJ2-1
v_gene: TRBV6-5
abundance: few
CDR3aa: CASSSRGRGGDEQFF
CDR3nt: TGTGCCAGCAGTTCCCGGGGAAGGGGGGGCGATGAGCAGTTCTTC

d_gene: NA
j_gene: TRBJ2-1
v_gene: TRBV4-1
abundance: few
CDR3aa: CASRQGIAVYNEQFF
CDR3nt: TGCGCCAGCAGACAGGGGATAGCGGTTTACAATGAGCAGTTCTTC